Given below is one T cell receptor beta chain in context. PCR employed 60 Vbeta and 13 Jbeta primers. TCRdb's copy holds only in-frame clones and misses some; the assay was immunoSEQ multiplex PCR. The table records 100,000 to 150,000 clones, over 80% of them present only once. These data are taken from a study of cytomegalovirus exposure and HLA in healthy donors. V was cut by 3 bases and J by 3 bases, with 12 bases left in between. CDR1 is SGHRS and CDR2 is YFSETQ in the germline V gene. The CDR3 consists of 14 residues. The sample taken for sequencing was PBMCs. The chain carries TRBV5-1 and TRBJ1-2; D is unresolved. The clonotype was recovered from a man aged 18 to 29 in good health and CMV-seropositive. Written as DNA, the CDR3 is TGCGCCAGCAGCTCCTTTGGGCAGGACTATGGCTACACCTTC. It is translated as CASSSFGQDYGYTF. Variable domain in full (rest from reference TRBV5-1 and TRBJ1-2): KAGVTQTPRYLIKTRGQQVTLSCSPISGHRSVSWYQQTPGQGLQFLFEYFSETQRNKGNFPGRFSGRQFSNSRSEMNVSTLELGDSALYLCASSSFGQDYGYTFGSGTRLTVV.